A selection of T cell receptor beta chains follows, all from one sample in a study of blood T cell repertoires in COVID-19. Profiling relied on immunoSEQ multiplex PCR, and the TCRdb table lists in-frame clones only, not all of them. The sample carries 65,000 to 95,000 clones, about three quarters recorded once. The specimen sequenced was peripheral blood. These receptors came from a man between 50 and 59 years old with active or convalescent COVID-19. The CDR3 runs from the conserved cysteine through the conserved F or W. Fields, in order: V gene, CDR3 protein.

V gene: TRBV5-4
CDR3 protein: CASSSLGQAYNEQFF

V gene: TRBV6-2/TRBV6-3
CDR3 protein: CASSYFPGSGEQFF

V gene: TRBV7-9
CDR3 protein: CASSSGGPQGEQYF

V gene: TRBV12-3/TRBV12-4
CDR3 protein: CASSPRLTDTQYF

V gene: TRBV2
CDR3 protein: CASSPTDPNQPQHF

V gene: TRBV11-2
CDR3 protein: CASSLDGQLNQPQHF

V gene: TRBV6-2/TRBV6-3
CDR3 protein: CASSWSGDSGNTIYF

V gene: TRBV19
CDR3 protein: CASSRRVTGSGNQPQHF

V gene: TRBV11-2
CDR3 protein: CASSLVASTYQETQYF

V gene: TRBV2
CDR3 protein: CASRETGYEAFF

V gene: TRBV10-2
CDR3 protein: CASSGISYEQYF

V gene: TRBV3-1/TRBV3-2
CDR3 protein: CASSQVRSAGQFF

V gene: TRBV7-8
CDR3 protein: CASSLAWPSQTEAFF

V gene: TRBV5-4
CDR3 protein: CASRYAGNSYNEQFF

V gene: TRBV29-1
CDR3 protein: CSVTGLDARDTQYF

V gene: TRBV18
CDR3 protein: CASSLQGEANYGYTF

V gene: TRBV6-5
CDR3 protein: CASSTHLNSPLHF

V gene: TRBV7-3
CDR3 protein: CASKGQAEAFF

V gene: TRBV28
CDR3 protein: CASSLGGGFGEKLFF

V gene: TRBV6-5
CDR3 protein: CASSTTSGGVETQYF

V gene: TRBV7-6
CDR3 protein: CASSLVGGGDYGYTF

V gene: TRBV7-9
CDR3 protein: CASSPGSLGYTEAFF

V gene: TRBV29-1
CDR3 protein: CSVAGQGFPNTGELFF

V gene: TRBV30
CDR3 protein: CASSGRHEQYF

V gene: TRBV7-2
CDR3 protein: CASSYRTIEQFF

V gene: TRBV6-6
CDR3 protein: CASSLRGLDEQYF

V gene: TRBV5-4
CDR3 protein: CASSRGRGEPYNEQFF

V gene: TRBV10-2
CDR3 protein: CASSESTGNTIYF

V gene: TRBV9
CDR3 protein: CASSVTGNQETQYF

V gene: TRBV7-3
CDR3 protein: CASSLTQLSDEQYF

V gene: TRBV19
CDR3 protein: CASSITGTPYNEQFF

V gene: TRBV4-3
CDR3 protein: CASSQASGGDTQYF

V gene: TRBV6-6
CDR3 protein: CASSYGGADYGYTF

V gene: TRBV6-2/TRBV6-3
CDR3 protein: CASSLLSAGPANTGELFF

V gene: TRBV7-2
CDR3 protein: CASSLGWTGDQPQHF

V gene: TRBV5-1
CDR3 protein: CASSPDGLNYGYTF

V gene: TRBV4-1
CDR3 protein: CASSQREGSLGANVLTF

V gene: TRBV5-1
CDR3 protein: CASSALSSYEQYF

V gene: TRBV6-4
CDR3 protein: CAKRQGSRDTQYF

V gene: TRBV6-4
CDR3 protein: CASITGQRGNQETQYF

V gene: TRBV12-3/TRBV12-4
CDR3 protein: CASSLGLKGTQYF

V gene: TRBV4-3
CDR3 protein: CASSPDGQGIRGYTF

V gene: TRBV20-1
CDR3 protein: CSASWGRGNQPQHF

V gene: TRBV6-5
CDR3 protein: CASRRDRGPNEQYF

V gene: TRBV6-1
CDR3 protein: CASSDTNYGYTF

V gene: TRBV19
CDR3 protein: CASAQGSRQPQHF

V gene: TRBV5-1
CDR3 protein: CASSSPGGASEAFF

V gene: TRBV6-5
CDR3 protein: CASRPTGGAGNTIYF

V gene: TRBV23-1
CDR3 protein: CASSQYRGDQPQHF

V gene: TRBV12-2
CDR3 protein: CASRLGRRGDLEQYF

V gene: TRBV6-2/TRBV6-3
CDR3 protein: CASSPPRQGHYGYTF